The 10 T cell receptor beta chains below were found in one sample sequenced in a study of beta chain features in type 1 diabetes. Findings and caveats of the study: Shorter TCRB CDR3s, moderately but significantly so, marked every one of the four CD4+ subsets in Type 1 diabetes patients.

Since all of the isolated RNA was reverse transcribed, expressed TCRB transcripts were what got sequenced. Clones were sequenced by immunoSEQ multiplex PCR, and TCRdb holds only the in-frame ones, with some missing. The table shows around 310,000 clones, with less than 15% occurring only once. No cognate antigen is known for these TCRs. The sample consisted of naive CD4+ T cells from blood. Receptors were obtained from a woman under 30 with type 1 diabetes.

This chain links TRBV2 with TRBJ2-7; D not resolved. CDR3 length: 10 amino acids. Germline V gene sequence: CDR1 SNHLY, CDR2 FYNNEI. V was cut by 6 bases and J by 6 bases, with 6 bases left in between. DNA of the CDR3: TGTGCCAGCAGGGGCCTCGAGCAGTACGTC. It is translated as CASRGLEQYV.

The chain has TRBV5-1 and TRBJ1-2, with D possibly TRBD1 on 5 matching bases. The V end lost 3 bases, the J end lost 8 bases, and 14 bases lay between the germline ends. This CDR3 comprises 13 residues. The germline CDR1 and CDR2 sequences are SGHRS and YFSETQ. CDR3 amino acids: CASSSRLGPGYTF. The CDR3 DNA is TGCGCCAGCAGCTCGCGGCTGGGGCCGGGCTACACCTTC.

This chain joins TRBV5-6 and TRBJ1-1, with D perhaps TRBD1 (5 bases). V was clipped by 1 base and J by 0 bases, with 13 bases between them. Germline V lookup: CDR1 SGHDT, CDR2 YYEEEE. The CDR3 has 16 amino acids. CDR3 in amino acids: CASSLMRQNLNTEAFF. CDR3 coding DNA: TGTGCCAGCAGCTTGATGCGACAGAACCTGAACACTGAAGCTTTCTTT.

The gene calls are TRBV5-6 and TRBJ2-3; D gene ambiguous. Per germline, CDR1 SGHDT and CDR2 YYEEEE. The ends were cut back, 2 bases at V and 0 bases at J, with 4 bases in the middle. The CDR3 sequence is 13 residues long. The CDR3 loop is CASSFQSTDTQYF. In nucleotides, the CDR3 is TGTGCCAGCAGCTTTCAGAGCACAGATACGCAGTATTTT.

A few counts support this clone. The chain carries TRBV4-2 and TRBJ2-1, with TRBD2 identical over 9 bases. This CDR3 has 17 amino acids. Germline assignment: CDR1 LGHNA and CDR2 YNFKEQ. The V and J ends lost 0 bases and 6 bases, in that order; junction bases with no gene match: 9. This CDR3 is CASSQEKGTSSGNEQFF. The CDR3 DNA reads TGTGCCAGCAGCCAAGAAAAGGGGACTAGCTCGGGCAATGAGCAGTTCTTC.

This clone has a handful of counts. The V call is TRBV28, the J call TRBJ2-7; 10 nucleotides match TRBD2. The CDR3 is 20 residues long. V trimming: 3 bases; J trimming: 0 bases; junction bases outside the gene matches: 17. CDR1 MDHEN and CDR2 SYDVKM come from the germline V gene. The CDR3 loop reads CASSFPMASGRRMSSYEQYF. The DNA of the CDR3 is TGTGCCAGCAGTTTCCCTATGGCTAGCGGGAGAAGGATGAGCTCCTACGAGCAGTACTTC.

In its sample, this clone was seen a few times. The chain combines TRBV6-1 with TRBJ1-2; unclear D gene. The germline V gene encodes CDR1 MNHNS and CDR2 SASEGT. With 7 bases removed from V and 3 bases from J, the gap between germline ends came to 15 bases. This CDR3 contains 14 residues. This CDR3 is CASTSGRRDYGYTF. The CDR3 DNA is TGTGCCAGCACGAGCGGTAGGAGGGACTATGGCTACACCTTC.

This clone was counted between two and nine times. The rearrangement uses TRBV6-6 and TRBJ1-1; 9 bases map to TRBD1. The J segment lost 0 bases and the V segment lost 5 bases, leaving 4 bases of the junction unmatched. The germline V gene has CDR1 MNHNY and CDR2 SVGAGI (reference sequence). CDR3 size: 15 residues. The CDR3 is CASSRDRVMNTEAFF. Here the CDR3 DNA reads TGTGCCAGCAGTAGGGACAGGGTAATGAACACTGAAGCTTTCTTT.

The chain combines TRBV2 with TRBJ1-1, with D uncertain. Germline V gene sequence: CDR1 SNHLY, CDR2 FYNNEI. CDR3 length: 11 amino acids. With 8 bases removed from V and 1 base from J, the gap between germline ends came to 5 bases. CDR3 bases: TGTGCCAGCCGGGAGAACACTGAAGCTTTCTTT. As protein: CASRENTEAFF.

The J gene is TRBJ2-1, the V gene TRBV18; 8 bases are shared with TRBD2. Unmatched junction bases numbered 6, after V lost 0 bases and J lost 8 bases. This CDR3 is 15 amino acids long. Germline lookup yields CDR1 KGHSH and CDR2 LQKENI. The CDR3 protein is CASSPPYPAGDEQFF. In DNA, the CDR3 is TGTGCCAGCTCACCACCGTATCCAGCGGGAGATGAGCAGTTCTTC.